A single sample is the source of the 30 T cell receptor beta chains below, sequenced in a study of CD39 and CD103 CD8 tumor-infiltrating T cells. Clones were sequenced by immunoSEQ multiplex PCR, and TCRdb holds only the in-frame ones, with some missing. The sample lists fewer than 2,000 clones, approximately 58% occurring once. The source material was CD39- CD103+ CD8+ T cells sorted from the tumor. Subset described: CD103+CD39- single-positive CD45RA- CD8 T cells. Every receptor here comes from a human donor with head and neck squamous cell carcinoma.

With respect to this clone: A read error likely explains this, since a far larger clone differs by one base. The chain recombines TRBV4-1 with TRBJ1-3; D is perhaps TRBD1 (6 bases). Germline V CDR1 and CDR2: MGHRA, YSYEKL. This CDR3 contains 17 residues. Trimming removed 0 bases from V and 3 bases from J, with 15 bases in between. The chain's CDR3 is CASSQELQGVSGNTIYF. Written as DNA, the CDR3 is TGCGCCAGCAGCCAAGAACTACAGGGCGTCAGTGGAAACACCATATATTTT.

Notes on this clone: A junction end diverges from the germline sequence, so it may reflect a read error. The chain couples TRBV11-2 to TRBJ1-1, with unresolved D. The CDR3 is made up of 17 amino acids. CDR1 is SGHAT, CDR2 FQNNGV, per germline. The CDR3 region has the DNA TGCGCCAGCAGCCAAGATCCCCGGGAGGGAGGTGACACTGAAGCTTTCTTT. Residues: CASSQDPREGGDTEAFF.

The CDR3 DNA reads as TGTGCCAGCAGCTTAGAGGGGCAGCCGTACGAGCAGTACTTC. Encoded protein: CASSLEGQPYEQYF. The chain carries TRBV7-9 and TRBJ2-7; D may be TRBD1 (5 bases). V shed 1 base and J shed 4 bases, with 11 bases lying between them. Germline V lookup: CDR1 SEHNR, CDR2 FQNEAQ (reference sequence). The CDR3 is made up of 14 amino acids.

This chain connects TRBV7-6 to TRBJ2-7; 7 positions agree with TRBD1. The CDR3 runs 16 residues. The J segment lost 4 bases and the V segment lost 1 base, leaving 10 bases of the junction unmatched. Per the germline V gene, CDR1 is SGHVS and CDR2 is FNYEAQ. The CDR3 here is CASSLEDRVGSYEQYF. The CDR3 DNA follows: TGTGCCAGCAGCTTAGAAGACAGGGTCGGTTCATACGAGCAGTACTTC.

The gene calls are TRBV4-3 and TRBJ2-1; no firm D call. Between the trimmed V and J ends, which lost 4 bases and 4 bases, there was a span of 5 bases. The CDR3 covers 12 residues. Germline V gene sequence: CDR1 LGHNA, CDR2 YSLEER. The CDR3 here is CASSLGYNEQFF. The CDR3 bases are TGCGCCAGCAGCCTAGGGTACAATGAGCAGTTCTTC.

The chain joins TRBV15 to TRBJ2-2, with 11 positions matching TRBD2. Per germline, CDR1 LNHNV and CDR2 YYDKDF (reference sequence). The CDR3 runs 21 residues. The V and J ends lost 0 bases and 1 base, in that order; junction bases with no gene match: 13. CDR3 sequence (DNA): TGTGCCACCAGCAGAGAAAGGACGGGATCAGGGACTAGCGGGAACACCGGGGAGCTGTTTTTT. This sequence encodes CATSRERTGSGTSGNTGELFF.

The J gene is TRBJ2-7, the V gene TRBV5-5; unclear D gene. V dropped 0 bases and J dropped 2 bases, with 12 bases sitting between them. Germline V gene data show CDR1 as SGHKS and CDR2 as YYEKEE (reference sequence). The CDR3 runs to 15 residues. CDR3 residues: CASSLGWARTYEQYF. In DNA, the CDR3 is TGTGCCAGCAGCTTGGGGTGGGCCCGAACCTACGAGCAGTACTTC.

This clone has a handful of counts. The chain couples TRBV7-3 to TRBJ2-3; 9 nucleotides align to TRBD2. With 5 bases clipped from V and 6 bases from J, the junction kept 12 bases outside the gene matches. Germline CDR1 SGHTA, CDR2 FQGTGA. The CDR3 consists of 16 residues. The CDR3 here is CASSIVAGGPGDTQYF. In DNA, the CDR3 is TGTGCCAGCAGCATTGTGGCGGGGGGGCCGGGTGATACGCAGTATTTT.

V usage is TRBV4-2 and J usage is TRBJ2-5; no definite D call. CDR1 and CDR2 from the germline V gene are LGHNA and YNFKEQ. Trimming shortened V by 0 bases and J by 3 bases, and 5 bases separated the two germline ends. CDR3 size: 13 residues. The CDR3 sequence is CASSQEAEETQYF. CDR3 DNA sequence: TGTGCCAGCAGCCAAGAGGCAGAAGAGACCCAGTACTTC.

The chain has TRBV4-1 and TRBJ1-2; tentative D call: TRBD1 (6 bases). V was cut by 3 bases and J by 7 bases, with 9 bases left in between. This CDR3 has 12 residues. Per the germline V gene, CDR1 is MGHRA and CDR2 is YSYEKL. This CDR3 is CASSQGHFGYTF. The CDR3, as DNA: TGCGCCAGCAGCCAGGGACACTTTGGCTACACCTTC.

This clone was seen more than once but under ten times. The chain combines TRBV7-9 with TRBJ1-3; TRBD1 might be the D (6 bases). The CDR3 length is 17 residues. The V end lost 5 bases, the J end lost 3 bases, and 20 bases lay between the germline ends. Germline lookup yields CDR1 SEHNR and CDR2 FQNEAQ (reference sequence). CDR3 in DNA: TGTGCCAGCAGCCAAGAACTACAGGGCGTCAGTGGAAACACCATATATTTT. Translation: CASSQELQGVSGNTIYF.

This chain uses TRBV7-2 with TRBJ1-1; D is unclear. The CDR3 contains 12 residues. The V end lost 5 bases, the J end lost 1 base, and 5 bases lay between the germline ends. The V gene's germline CDR1 is SGHTA and CDR2 FQGNSA. The CDR3 DNA reads TGTGCCAGCAGCGACAAGAACACTGAAGCTTTCTTT. It translates to CASSDKNTEAFF. Full variable domain (outside the CDR3, taken from reference TRBV7-2 and TRBJ1-1): GAGVSQSPSNKVTEKGKDVELRCDPISGHTALYWYRQSLGQGLEFLIYFQGNSAPDKSGLPSDRFSAERTGGSVSTLTIQRTQQEDSAVYLCASSDKNTEAFFGQGTRLTVV.

The gene calls are TRBV4-3 and TRBJ1-2, with a possible D match to TRBD1 (6 bases). Germline CDR1 and CDR2: LGHNA and YSLEER. The V end lost 1 base, the J end lost 4 bases, and 19 bases lay between the germline ends. CDR3 size: 17 residues. CDR3 DNA: TGCGCCAGCAGCCAAGGCGTTGGAAGGGGGAGCAGCTATGGCTACACCTTC. It encodes CASSQGVGRGSSYGYTF.

The chain couples TRBV5-1 to TRBJ2-3; the D is unclear. V was pared by 6 bases and J by 6 bases, with 11 bases between. CDR1 SGHRS and CDR2 YFSETQ come from the germline V gene. This CDR3 has 12 amino acids. As DNA, the CDR3 is TGCGCCAGCACGTATTTTGGGGATACGCAGTATTTT. It is translated as CASTYFGDTQYF.

The V call is TRBV7-9, the J call TRBJ1-3, with D unclear. The germline V gene has CDR1 SEHNR and CDR2 FQNEAQ (reference sequence). The V end lost 5 bases, the J end lost 4 bases, and 12 bases lay between the germline ends. The CDR3 consists of 14 residues. The CDR3 DNA reads as TGTGCCAGCAGCCCTCCCCTGCGGGGAAACACCATATATTTT. This gives the protein CASSPPLRGNTIYF.

The chain links TRBV7-9 to TRBJ1-4; 9 nucleotides match TRBD1. Germline loops: CDR1 SEHNR, CDR2 FQNEAQ (reference sequence). V was pared by 5 bases and J by 0 bases, with 4 bases of the junction left unmatched. The length of the CDR3 is 16 residues. The CDR3 DNA sequence: TGTGCCAGCAGCCCGCGACAGGGGGCAACTAATGAAAAACTGTTTTTT. Translating it yields CASSPRQGATNEKLFF.

The chain links TRBV7-9 to TRBJ1-5, with D perhaps matching TRBD1 (5 bases). Per germline, CDR1 SEHNR and CDR2 FQNEAQ (reference sequence). The CDR3 is 17 amino acids. Trimming cost V 0 bases and J 0 bases, with 12 bases left between them. CDR3 nucleotides: TGTGCCAGCAGCTTAGCGGATGACAGAAATAGCAATCAGCCCCAGCATTTT. It codes for CASSLADDRNSNQPQHF.

The chain has TRBV7-9 and TRBJ2-1; no clear D. CDR3 size: 11 residues. V was pared by 1 base and J by 10 bases, with 5 bases between. Per the germline V gene, CDR1 is SEHNR and CDR2 is FQNEAQ (reference sequence). The CDR3 DNA reads TGTGCCAGCAGCTTAGAAGGGGAGCAGTTCTTC. It yields the protein CASSLEGEQFF. Full variable domain (rest looked up from reference TRBV7-9 and TRBJ2-1): DTGVSQNPRHKITKRGQNVTFRCDPISEHNRLYWYRQTLGQGPEFLTYFQNEAQLEKSRLLSDRFSAERPKGSFSTLEIQRTEQGDSAMYLCASSLEGEQFFGPGTRLTVL.

The chain uses TRBV5-8 and TRBJ2-5; no reliable D call. This CDR3 is built from 14 residues. Looked up from germline, CDR1 is SGHTS and CDR2 is YDEGEE. Between the trimmed V and J ends, which lost 3 bases and 2 bases, there was a span of 11 bases. In DNA form, the CDR3 reads TGTGCCAGCAGCTCCGATGAAGCACAAGAGACCCAGTACTTC. Protein product: CASSSDEAQETQYF.

This clone was observed a handful of times. V usage is TRBV5-1 and J usage is TRBJ1-1; 7 bases are shared with TRBD1. CDR1 and CDR2 from the germline V gene are SGHRS and YFSETQ. Trimming cost V 2 bases and J 5 bases; bases outside gene matches: 3. The CDR3 has 13 amino acids. As DNA, the CDR3 is TGCGCCAGCAGCTTACAGGGGAAAACTGAAGCTTTCTTT. Translation gives CASSLQGKTEAFF. The full variable domain, completed using reference TRBV5-1 and TRBJ1-1, is KAGVTQTPRYLIKTRGQQVTLSCSPISGHRSVSWYQQTPGQGLQFLFEYFSETQRNKGNFPGRFSGRQFSNSRSEMNVSTLELGDSALYLCASSLQGKTEAFFGQGTRLTVV.

The rearrangement joins TRBV27 to TRBJ1-5; TRBD1 aligns across 8 bases. This CDR3 has 14 amino acids. The V gene end was trimmed by 10 bases and the J gene end by 4 bases; junction bases not matched to a gene: 9. CDR1 is MNHEY and CDR2 is SMNVEV in the germline V gene (reference sequence). The CDR3: CATRETGGNQPQHF. In nucleotides, the CDR3 is TGTGCCACCCGAGAAACAGGGGGAAATCAGCCCCAGCATTTT.

This chain connects TRBV21-1 to TRBJ2-3; TRBD1 is taken as the D call from the table, unchecked against the DNA. TRBV21-1 has pseudogene status. The CDR3 sequence is 11 residues long. CDR3 protein: CASDILDTQYF. The CDR3 DNA sequence: TGTGCCAGCGACATTCTGGATACGCAGTATTTT.

The chain combines TRBV2 with TRBJ1-5; D gene uncertain. This CDR3 has 14 residues. The V end lost 7 bases, the J end lost 7 bases, and 17 bases lay between the germline ends. CDR1 SNHLY and CDR2 FYNNEI come from the germline V gene. The CDR3 spells CASTDDTYPQPQHF. The CDR3 DNA is TGTGCCAGCACGGACGACACATATCCGCAGCCCCAGCATTTT.

The rearrangement links TRBV7-6 to TRBJ2-7, with D unresolved. Trimming took 1 base from V and 0 from J, leaving 4 bases between them. CDR1 SGHVS and CDR2 FNYEAQ come from the germline V gene. This CDR3 spans 13 amino acids. CDR3 amino acids: CASSLGVSYEQYF. CDR3 nucleotides: TGTGCCAGCAGCTTAGGGGTCTCCTACGAGCAGTACTTC.

The chain joins TRBV7-6 to TRBJ1-5; no firm D call. Trimming removed 3 bases at V and 0 bases at J, with 9 bases between. Germline-derived CDR1 and CDR2 are SGHVS and FNYEAQ. The CDR3 length is 15 residues. The CDR3 sequence is CASSLSGFSNQPQHF. DNA of the CDR3: TGTGCCAGCAGCTTGAGCGGGTTTAGCAATCAGCCCCAGCATTTT.

The rearrangement links TRBV7-9 to TRBJ2-7; 12 positions match TRBD1. The CDR3 length is 18 residues. Trimming removed 5 bases from V and 6 bases from J; junction bases left unmatched: 17. CDR1 and CDR2 (germline): SEHNR, FQNEAQ (reference sequence). The CDR3 region has the DNA TGTGCCAGCAGCAGAGAGGGCCGTACGGGACAGGGGGCGCGCGAGCAGTACTTC. Translated: CASSREGRTGQGAREQYF.

The chain joins TRBV5-2 to TRBJ1-3; TRBD1 is the table's D call and was not checked against the DNA. TRBV5-2 is a documented pseudogene. CDR3 length: 17 residues. The CDR3 sequence: CASSQELQGVSGNTIYF. CDR3 DNA sequence: TGTGCCAGCAGCCAAGAACTACAGGGCGTCAGTGGAAACACCATATATTTT.

CDR3 region: CASSQESGGAGELFF. In DNA, the CDR3 is TGCGCCAGCAGCCAAGAGTCGGGGGGCGCCGGGGAGCTGTTTTTT. The V call is TRBV4-3, the J call TRBJ2-2; the D gene is possibly TRBD2 (7 bases). The germline V gene encodes CDR1 LGHNA and CDR2 YSLEER. Trimming shortened V by 0 bases and J by 6 bases, and 11 bases separated the two germline ends. The CDR3 has 15 amino acids.

The J gene is TRBJ2-7, the V gene TRBV7-9; D gene ambiguous. Germline V gives CDR1 SEHNR, CDR2 FQNEAQ (reference sequence). V was pared by 1 base and J by 3 bases, with 7 bases between. This CDR3 contains 13 residues. The CDR3 nucleotides are TGTGCCAGCAGCTTAGATGGGTTCTACGAGCAGTACTTC. As protein: CASSLDGFYEQYF.

The chain carries TRBV29-1 and TRBJ2-2, with 9 bases identical to TRBD1. CDR3 length: 12 residues. Germline CDR1 is SQVTM and CDR2 is ANQGSEA. The CDR3 DNA sequence: TGCAGAGCCGGGACAGGGCCCGGGGAGCTGTTTTTT. Translation gives CRAGTGPGELFF.